This TCR beta chain was sequenced in a study of blood T cell repertoires in COVID-19. On the study more broadly: Samples of COVID-19 (acute and convalescent) were obtained from the United States, Italy and Spain.

The CDR3 runs to 16 residues. V was clipped by 6 bases and J by 5 bases; unmatched bases: 17. Germline V lookup: CDR1 SQVTM, CDR2 ANQGSEA. TCRdb keeps only in-frame clones here, not all; method: immunoSEQ multiplex PCR. The table records tens of thousands of clones, less than 85% of them present only once. This sequence originates from a man older than 75 with acute or convalescent COVID-19. The gene calls are TRBV29-1 and TRBJ2-5; TRBD2 agrees at 8 bases. Sequences were obtained from peripheral blood. The CDR3 here is CSVRPAAGESGETQYF. The CDR3 coding sequence is TGCAGCGTCCGGCCAGCAGCGGGAGAGTCGGGGGAGACCCAGTACTTC.